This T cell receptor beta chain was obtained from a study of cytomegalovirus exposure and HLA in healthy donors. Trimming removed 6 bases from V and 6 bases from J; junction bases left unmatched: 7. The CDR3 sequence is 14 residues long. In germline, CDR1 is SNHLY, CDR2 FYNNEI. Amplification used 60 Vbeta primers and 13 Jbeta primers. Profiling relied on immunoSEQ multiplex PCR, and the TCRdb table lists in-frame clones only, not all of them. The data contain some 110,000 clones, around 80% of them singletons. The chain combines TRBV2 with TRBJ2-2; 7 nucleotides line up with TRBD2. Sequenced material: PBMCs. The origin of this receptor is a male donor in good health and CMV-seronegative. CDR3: CASRLGLEAGELFF. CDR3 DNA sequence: TGTGCCAGCAGGCTCGGACTAGAAGCCGGGGAGCTGTTTTTT.